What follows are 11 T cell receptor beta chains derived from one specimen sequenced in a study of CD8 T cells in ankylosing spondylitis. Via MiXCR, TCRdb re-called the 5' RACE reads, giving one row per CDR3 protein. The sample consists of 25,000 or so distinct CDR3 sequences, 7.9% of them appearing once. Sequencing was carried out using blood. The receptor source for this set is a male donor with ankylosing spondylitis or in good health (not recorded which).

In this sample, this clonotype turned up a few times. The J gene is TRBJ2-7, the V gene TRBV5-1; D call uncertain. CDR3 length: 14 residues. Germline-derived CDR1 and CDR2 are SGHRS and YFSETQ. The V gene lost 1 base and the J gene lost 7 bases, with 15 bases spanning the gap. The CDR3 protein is CASSLRPLTTEQYF. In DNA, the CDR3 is TGCGCCAGCAGCTTGCGCCCTTTGACGACGGAGCAGTACTTC.

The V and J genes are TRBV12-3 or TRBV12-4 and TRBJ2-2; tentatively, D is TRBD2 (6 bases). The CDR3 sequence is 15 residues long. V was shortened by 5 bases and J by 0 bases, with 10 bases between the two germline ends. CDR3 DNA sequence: TGTGCCAGCAGTCCCCGGACTACGAACACCGGGGAGCTGTTTTTT. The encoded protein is CASSPRTTNTGELFF.

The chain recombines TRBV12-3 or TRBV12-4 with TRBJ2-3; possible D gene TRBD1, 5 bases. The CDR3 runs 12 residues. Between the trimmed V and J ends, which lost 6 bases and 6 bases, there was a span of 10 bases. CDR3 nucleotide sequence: TGTGCCAGCAGCCTAAAGGGGGATACGCAGTATTTT. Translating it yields CASSLKGDTQYF.

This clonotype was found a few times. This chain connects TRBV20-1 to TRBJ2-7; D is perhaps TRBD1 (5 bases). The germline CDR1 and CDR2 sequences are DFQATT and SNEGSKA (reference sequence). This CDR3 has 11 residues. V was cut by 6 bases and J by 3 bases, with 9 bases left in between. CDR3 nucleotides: TGCAGTGCCGTGACAGTCTACGAGCAGTACTTC. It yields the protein CSAVTVYEQYF.

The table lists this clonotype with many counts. CDR3 bases: TGTGCCAGCAGTGAAAGGGTTGCGAATGAAAAACTGTTTTTT. Its translation is CASSERVANEKLFF. The chain couples TRBV2 to TRBJ1-4; D unclear. There are 14 residues in the CDR3. Trimming cost V 2 bases and J 5 bases, with 9 bases left between them. Germline CDR1 SNHLY, CDR2 FYNNEI. The full variable domain, completed using reference TRBV2 and TRBJ1-4, is EPEVTQTPSHQVTQMGQEVILRCVPISNHLYFYWYRQILGQKVEFLVSFYNNEISEKSEIFDDQFSVERPDGSNFTLKIRSTKLEDSAMYFCASSERVANEKLFFGSGTQLSVL.

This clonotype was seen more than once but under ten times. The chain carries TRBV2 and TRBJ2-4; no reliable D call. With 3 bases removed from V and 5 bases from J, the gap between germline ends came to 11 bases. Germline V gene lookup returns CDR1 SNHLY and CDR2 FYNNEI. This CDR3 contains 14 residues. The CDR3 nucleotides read TGTGCCAGCAGTGATAGGCGCTTTGAAAACATTCAGTACTTC. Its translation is CASSDRRFENIQYF.

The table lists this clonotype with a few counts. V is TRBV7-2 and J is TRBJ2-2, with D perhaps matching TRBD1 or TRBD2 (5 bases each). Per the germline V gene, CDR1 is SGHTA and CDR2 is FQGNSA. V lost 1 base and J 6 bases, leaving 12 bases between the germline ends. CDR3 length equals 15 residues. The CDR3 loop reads CASSLGGYTSGELFF. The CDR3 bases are TGTGCCAGCAGCTTAGGGGGGTACACCTCCGGGGAGCTGTTTTTT.

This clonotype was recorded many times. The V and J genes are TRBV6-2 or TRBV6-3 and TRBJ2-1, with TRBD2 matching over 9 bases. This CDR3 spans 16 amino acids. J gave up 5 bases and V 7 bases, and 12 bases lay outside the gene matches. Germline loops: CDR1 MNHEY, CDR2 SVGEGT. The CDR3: CASTPGLAASDNEQFF. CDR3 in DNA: TGTGCCAGCACTCCGGGACTAGCCGCAAGCGACAATGAGCAGTTCTTC.

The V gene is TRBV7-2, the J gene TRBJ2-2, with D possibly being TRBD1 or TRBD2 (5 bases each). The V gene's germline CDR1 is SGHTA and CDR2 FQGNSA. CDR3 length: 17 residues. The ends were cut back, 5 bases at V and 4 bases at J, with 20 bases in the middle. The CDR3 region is CASSLSRGGSSTGELFF. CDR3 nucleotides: TGTGCCAGCAGCCTCAGTCGGGGCGGGTCCAGCACCGGGGAGCTGTTTTTT.

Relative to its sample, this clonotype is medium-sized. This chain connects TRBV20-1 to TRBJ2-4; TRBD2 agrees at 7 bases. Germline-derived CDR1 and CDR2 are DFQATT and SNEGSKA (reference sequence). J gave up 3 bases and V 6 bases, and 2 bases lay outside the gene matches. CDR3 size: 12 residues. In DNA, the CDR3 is TGCAGTGCCGAGCGGGGCAAAAACATTCAGTACTTC. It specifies CSAERGKNIQYF.

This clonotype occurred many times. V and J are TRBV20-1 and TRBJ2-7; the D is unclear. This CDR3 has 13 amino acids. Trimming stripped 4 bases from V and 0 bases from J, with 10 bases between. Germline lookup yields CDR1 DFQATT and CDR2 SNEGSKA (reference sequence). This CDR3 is CSATLANSYEQYF. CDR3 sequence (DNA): TGCAGTGCTACATTGGCGAACTCCTACGAGCAGTACTTC.